The 32 T cell receptor beta chains below come from one sample, sequenced in a study of control samples from healthy donors and cancer patients. Libraries were prepared by immunoSEQ multiplex PCR; TCRdb keeps only in-frame clonotypes and omits some of them. The sample shows some 82,000 clones, approximately 89% of them seen only once. Sequences were obtained from blood. The receptors derive from a man aged 50 to 59 in good health.

CDR3 sequence (DNA): TGTGCCAGTAGCCGGACGAATGGCTACACCTTC. Amino acid sequence: CASSRTNGYTF. The rearrangement uses TRBV19 and TRBJ1-2; D is ambiguous. Per germline, CDR1 LNHDA and CDR2 SQIVND (reference sequence). The CDR3 has 11 amino acids. Trimming took off 6 bases at V and 6 bases at J, with 8 bases between the two ends.

The V call is TRBV11-2, the J call TRBJ2-7; D might be TRBD2 (5 bases). The CDR3 loop spans 13 amino acids. Germline CDR1 SGHAT, CDR2 FQNNGV. With 4 bases removed from V and 4 bases from J, the gap between germline ends came to 11 bases. Written as DNA, the CDR3 is TGTGCCAGCAGCTCAACCGGACTTTACGAGCAGTACTTC. Its protein is CASSSTGLYEQYF.

The DNA for the CDR3 is TGCAGCGTTGTCCTCTCAGGGGGGGATACGCAGTATTTT. It specifies CSVVLSGGDTQYF. The J gene is TRBJ2-3, the V gene TRBV29-1, with D possibly TRBD1 on 7 matching bases. Germline V gives CDR1 SQVTM, CDR2 ANQGSEA. The CDR3 has 13 amino acids. V was cut by 4 bases and J by 6 bases, with 14 bases left in between.

V and J are TRBV29-1 and TRBJ2-1; possibly TRBD2 for D (5 bases). The germline gives CDR1 SQVTM, CDR2 ANQGSEA. Trimming pared 8 bases from V and 0 bases from J, leaving 14 bases between. The CDR3 has 14 amino acids. The CDR3, as DNA: TGCAGCCCGCGGCGGGTGGACTCCTACAATGAGCAGTTCTTC. Translation gives CSPRRVDSYNEQFF.

The chain has TRBV21-1 and TRBJ1-5. TRBV21-1 is a pseudogene segment. The CDR3 consists of 17 residues. For the CDR3, the DNA is TGTGCCAGCAGCAAAATTGTCGACGGGGGATGCAATCAGCCCCAGCATTTT. It codes for CASSKIVDGGCNQPQHF.

V and J are TRBV6-2 or TRBV6-3 and TRBJ2-7, with D maybe TRBD1 (6 bases). This CDR3 has 14 amino acids. Germline CDR1 MNHEY, CDR2 SVGEGT. Trimming stripped 4 bases from V and 2 bases from J, with 12 bases between. The CDR3 nucleotides are TGTGCCAGCAGTTCTATGACAGGCACCTACGAGCAGTACTTC. Protein sequence: CASSSMTGTYEQYF.

This chain connects TRBV19 to TRBJ2-1, with 12 bases lining up with TRBD2. CDR3 size: 14 residues. Germline CDR1 reads LNHDA; CDR2 reads SQIVND (reference sequence). V gave up 3 bases and J gave up 12 bases; unmatched junction bases: 6. CDR3 loop: CASSMRLAGEGQFF. The CDR3 DNA reads as TGTGCCAGTAGTATGCGACTAGCGGGAGAGGGGCAGTTCTTC.

The CDR3 nucleotides are TGTGCCAGTAGTATGTCTAGGAACACTGAAGCTTTCTTT. This encodes CASSMSRNTEAFF. The V gene is TRBV19, the J gene TRBJ1-1, with D uncertain. V was shortened by 3 bases and J by 1 base, with 6 bases between the two germline ends. Germline CDR1 and CDR2: LNHDA and SQIVND (reference sequence). This CDR3 comprises 13 residues.

The V call is TRBV20-1, the J call TRBJ1-4; tentatively, D is TRBD1 (5 bases). Trimming removed 3 bases at V and 8 bases at J, with 13 bases between. CDR1 and CDR2 (germline): DFQATT, SNEGSKA (reference sequence). CDR3 size: 13 residues. The CDR3 spells CSASARVGEKLFF. CDR3 coding DNA: TGCAGTGCTAGTGCCAGGGTGGGCGAAAAACTGTTTTTT.

This clone was observed a single time. The CDR3, as DNA: TGTGCCACCTCCGCACGGCTGAACACTGAAGCTTTCTTT. Residues: CATSARLNTEAFF. The chain recombines TRBV7-9 with TRBJ1-1; D not resolved. This CDR3 is built from 13 residues. Per germline, CDR1 SEHNR and CDR2 FQNEAQ (reference sequence). The ends were cut back, 10 bases at V and 0 bases at J, with 12 bases in the middle.

The chain has TRBV24-1 and TRBJ2-4, with D tentatively TRBD1 (7 bases). The CDR3 runs 15 residues. V lost 2 bases, J lost 1 base, and 8 bases lay in between. Germline CDR1 and CDR2: KGHDR and SFDVKD. The CDR3: CATSDSGGAKNIQYF. CDR3 DNA sequence: TGTGCCACCAGTGATTCAGGGGGGGCCAAAAACATTCAGTACTTC.

This clone was recorded a few times. The chain has TRBV6-5 and TRBJ1-6, with 7 bases identical to TRBD1. The CDR3 runs 15 residues. Germline values: CDR1 MNHEY, CDR2 SVGAGI. With 5 bases clipped from V and 6 bases from J, the junction kept 7 bases outside the gene matches. In DNA form, the CDR3 reads TGTGCCAGCAGTACTTGGGACAGATTTAATTCACCCCTCCACTTT. Translation: CASSTWDRFNSPLHF.

This rearrangement joins TRBV10-3 to TRBJ2-1; tentatively, D is TRBD1 (5 bases). Deletions cut 2 bases from V and 7 bases from J, with 6 bases between. Per the germline V gene, CDR1 is ENHRY and CDR2 is SYGVKD. This CDR3 has 12 amino acids. The CDR3 DNA follows: TGTGCCATCAGTGAGCAGGGAAATGAGCAGTTCTTC. As protein: CAISEQGNEQFF.

The chain links TRBV30 to TRBJ1-6; TRBD1 is a possible D gene (6 bases). V was pared by 4 bases and J by 7 bases, with 14 bases between. Germline CDR1 GTSNPN, CDR2 SVGIG (reference sequence). The CDR3 contains 14 residues. The CDR3 reads CAWNKQGGNSPLHF. CDR3 DNA sequence: TGTGCCTGGAATAAACAGGGAGGGAATTCACCCCTCCACTTT.

The rearrangement uses TRBV4-1 and TRBJ2-1, with TRBD1 matching over 8 bases. The CDR3 length is 17 residues. V lost 4 bases and J lost 3; bases outside the gene matches: 11. Germline values: CDR1 MGHRA, CDR2 YSYEKL. CDR3 sequence reads: CASSLATGTGLYNEQFF. CDR3 coding DNA: TGCGCCAGCAGCCTCGCAACCGGGACAGGACTCTACAATGAGCAGTTCTTC.

This clone was recorded only once. The DNA for the CDR3 is TGTGCCAGCAGTGTTAGTGCAGGCCTCAGTTTGGAGACCCAGTACTTC. Translation: CASSVSAGLSLETQYF. The chain joins TRBV6-1 to TRBJ2-5, with D unresolved. The CDR3 is made up of 16 amino acids. Germline-derived CDR1 and CDR2 are MNHNS and SASEGT. V was shortened by 4 bases and J by 5 bases, with 20 bases between the two germline ends.

V and J are TRBV28 and TRBJ2-4; D unresolved. The CDR3 spans 13 residues. In germline, CDR1 is MDHEN, CDR2 SYDVKM. V shed 8 bases and J shed 1 base, with 9 bases lying between them. CDR3 nucleotides: TGTGCCAGCGTCTCTTGGGCCAAAAACATTCAGTACTTC. Translation gives CASVSWAKNIQYF.

This chain uses TRBV28 with TRBJ1-5, with 7 bases fitting TRBD1. This CDR3 spans 13 amino acids. Per the germline V gene, CDR1 is MDHEN and CDR2 is SYDVKM. The junction had 3 bases not matched to a gene; V was cut back by 8 bases and J by 2 bases. The CDR3 loop reads CASQGQRNQPQHF. The CDR3 DNA is TGTGCCAGCCAGGGACAGCGCAATCAGCCCCAGCATTTT.

DNA of the CDR3: TGTGCCAGTAGTATAGATCGGCCGCAGAGACCCTCTGGCTACACCTTC. Amino acid sequence: CASSIDRPQRPSGYTF. The chain joins TRBV19 to TRBJ1-2, with D hard to call. The CDR3 runs 16 residues. With 0 bases removed from V and 7 bases from J, the gap between germline ends came to 18 bases. Germline CDR1 and CDR2: LNHDA and SQIVND (reference sequence).

This chain uses TRBV18 with TRBJ2-7, with D unresolved. V was clipped by 6 bases and J by 7 bases, with 10 bases between them. CDR1 and CDR2 from the germline V gene are KGHSH and LQKENI. The CDR3 has 11 residues. The DNA of the CDR3 is TGTGCCAGCTCCCCGCCTAGAGAGCAGTACGTC. Translated: CASSPPREQYV.

The chain combines TRBV12-3 or TRBV12-4 with TRBJ1-2, with D unclear. The CDR3 spans 12 residues. The ends were cut back, 3 bases at V and 8 bases at J, with 10 bases in the middle. CDR3 loop: CASSFGLGGYTF. The CDR3, as DNA: TGTGCCAGCAGTTTCGGCTTGGGAGGCTACACCTTC.

This chain links TRBV18 with TRBJ1-6, with 9 bases fitting TRBD1. Germline CDR1 reads KGHSH; CDR2 reads LQKENI. V gave up 5 bases and J gave up 11 bases; unmatched junction bases: 13. The CDR3 length is 16 residues. CDR3 bases: TGTGCCAGCTCAGAGCAAAGGACAGGGGAGGAAGCACCCCTCCACTTT. Translated, it gives CASSEQRTGEEAPLHF.

The chain recombines TRBV5-1 with TRBJ1-6; 7 nucleotides align to TRBD1. Germline V gene data show CDR1 as SGHRS and CDR2 as YFSETQ. Trimming at V came to 2 bases and at J to 1 base, leaving 6 bases not matched to a gene. This CDR3 is 17 amino acids long. CDR3 amino acids: CASSFRQGRSYNSPLHF. As DNA, the CDR3 is TGCGCCAGCAGCTTCCGACAGGGTAGGTCCTATAATTCACCCCTCCACTTT.

In this sample, this clone turned up a few times. V gene TRBV9 combines with J gene TRBJ1-6; D ambiguous. CDR3 size: 15 residues. The V gene lost 3 bases and the J gene lost 8 bases, with 15 bases spanning the gap. CDR1 is SGDLS and CDR2 is YYNGEE in the germline V gene. The CDR3 reads CASSAFDVRDSPLHF. CDR3 in DNA: TGTGCCAGCAGCGCATTTGATGTGCGTGATTCACCCCTCCACTTT.

V gene TRBV6-2 or TRBV6-3 combines with J gene TRBJ2-7; D uncertain. The CDR3 contains 12 residues. Germline CDR1 is MNHEY and CDR2 is SVGEGT. V lost 2 bases and J lost 3, with 5 bases in between. The chain's CDR3 is CASSYKGYEQYV. The CDR3 coding sequence is TGTGCCAGCAGTTACAAGGGCTACGAGCAGTACGTC.

This rearrangement joins TRBV28 to TRBJ2-3, with 13 bases matching TRBD2. Germline V gene lookup returns CDR1 MDHEN and CDR2 SYDVKM. V was pared by 5 bases and J by 3 bases, with 11 bases of the junction left unmatched. This CDR3 is built from 18 residues. In DNA, the CDR3 is TGTGCCAGCAGTGAGTGGACTAGCGGGAGCTATAGGACAGATACGCAGTATTTT. Protein: CASSEWTSGSYRTDTQYF.

The chain carries TRBV5-4 and TRBJ2-1, with no clear D. V lost 3 bases, J lost 9 bases, and 13 bases lay in between. Germline V gene lookup returns CDR1 SGHNT and CDR2 YYREEE (reference sequence). This CDR3 has 13 residues. The CDR3 bases are TGTGCCAGCAGCTCGGGCCTTTTGGGTGAGCAGTTCTTC. Translating it yields CASSSGLLGEQFF.

V usage is TRBV6-5 and J usage is TRBJ2-1; 14 bases agree with TRBD2. This CDR3 spans 14 amino acids. V shed 8 bases, J shed 8 bases, and the junction held 5 bases outside the gene matches. Germline V gives CDR1 MNHEY, CDR2 SVGAGI. DNA of the CDR3: TGTGCCAGCTGGCCGGGACTAGCGGGAGATGAGCAGTTCTTC. Its translation is CASWPGLAGDEQFF.

This clone was detected a few times. The chain couples TRBV10-3 to TRBJ1-1, with a tentative D call TRBD1 (6 bases). V lost 9 bases and J lost 1, with 9 bases in between. This CDR3 spans 12 amino acids. Looked up from germline, CDR1 is ENHRY and CDR2 is SYGVKD. Here the CDR3 DNA reads TGTGCCATAGGGGGGGGGAACACTGAAGCTTTCTTT. It encodes CAIGGGNTEAFF.

The chain employs TRBV7-2 and TRBJ2-5, with D perhaps being TRBD1 or TRBD2 (5 bases each). Germline V gene lookup returns CDR1 SGHTA and CDR2 FQGNSA. V dropped 1 base and J dropped 0 bases, with 9 bases sitting between them. The CDR3 is 15 residues long. The CDR3 sequence is CASSLGGSYQETQYF. CDR3 in DNA: TGTGCCAGCAGCTTAGGGGGGTCTTACCAAGAGACCCAGTACTTC.

In nucleotides, the CDR3 is TGTGCCAGCAGCGCTTCAGGGTACTATGGCTACACCTTC. Residues: CASSASGYYGYTF. The rearrangement joins TRBV7-2 to TRBJ1-2; D is perhaps TRBD1 (5 bases). CDR3 length: 13 residues. V was trimmed by 5 bases and J by 3 bases, leaving 10 bases between them. From germline, CDR1 is SGHTA and CDR2 FQGNSA.

The chain employs TRBV14 and TRBJ2-5; TRBD1 is a possible D gene (6 bases). V was trimmed by 2 bases and J by 7 bases, leaving 17 bases between them. The CDR3 contains 15 residues. Germline CDR1 is SGHDN and CDR2 is FVKESK. In DNA form, the CDR3 reads TGTGCCAGCAGCCAAATGGACAGCGGCCGGGGGACCCAGTACTTC. It is translated as CASSQMDSGRGTQYF.